The source of this T cell receptor beta chain is a study of cytomegalovirus exposure and HLA in healthy donors. The study, taken as a whole, reports: Cytomegalovirus association was assigned to 150 to 200 TCR beta chains.

All donors participated as healthy donors of bone marrow. PCR was performed using 60 Vbeta and 13 Jbeta primers. The assay was immunoSEQ multiplex PCR, and TCRdb's table has in-frame clones only and misses some. Of 210,000 or so clones listed, about 90% are singletons. Comment on this clone: Antigen specificity is unknown.

The sequenced sample was PBMCs. The receptor comes from a man younger than 40 in good health and CMV-seronegative.

CDR3 bases: TGTGCCATCAGCCCTGGAGGGACAGGGTTGGCGCAAGATACGCAGTATTTT. It encodes CAISPGGTGLAQDTQYF. V is TRBV10-3 and J is TRBJ2-3, with 9 bases lining up with TRBD1. CDR1 and CDR2 from the germline V gene are ENHRY and SYGVKD. Trimming removed 6 bases from V and 5 bases from J; junction bases left unmatched: 15. The CDR3 consists of 17 residues.